This T cell receptor beta chain originates from a study of CD8+ T cells in alopecia areata. At the level of the study: Treated patients swallowed 5 to 10 mg of oral tofacitinib twice daily.

The treatment was: oral pan-JAK inhibitor, 5-10 mg twice daily. Alopecia areata patients provided lesional scalp punch biopsies and peripheral blood, both collected for the study. RNA was isolated and reverse transcribed to cDNA, the sequencing template. Clones were sequenced by immunoSEQ multiplex PCR, and TCRdb holds only the in-frame ones, with some missing. The sample holds around 200,000 clones, around 60% seen once. The germline V gene encodes CDR1 PRHDT and CDR2 FYEKMQ (reference sequence). The CDR3 has 15 amino acids. V lost 5 bases to trimming and J lost 5 bases, with 18 bases between them. The sample in question was CD8+ T cells sorted from blood, obtained at week 24, from a patient treated with tofacitinib. V is TRBV13 and J is TRBJ1-2; the D is unclear. This TCR derives from a human donor with alopecia areata. CDR3 sequence (DNA): TGTGCCAGCAGCGAATCTTTGGGCAGTAATTATGGCTACACCTTC. This gives the protein CASSESLGSNYGYTF.